Sequencing of this TCR beta chain was carried out in a study of cytomegalovirus exposure and HLA in healthy donors. Concerning this clone itself: As yet, its antigen is unknown.

Notes on the study in general: Later analysis demonstrated an association between a missense DCLRE1C variant and TCR beta V- and J-gene trimming.

The PCR employed 60 Vbeta primers together with 13 Jbeta primers. Libraries were prepared by immunoSEQ multiplex PCR; TCRdb keeps only in-frame clonotypes and omits some of them. The data hold 100,000 or so clones, with roughly 79% observed a single time. Germline V gene data show CDR1 as PRHDT and CDR2 as FYEKMQ (reference sequence). CDR3 size: 11 residues. Trimming pared 6 bases from V and 6 bases from J, leaving 8 bases between. The sequence derives from a man in his forties in good health and CMV-seronegative. The specimen was PBMCs. The chain couples TRBV13 to TRBJ1-2; no clear D. CDR3 region: CASRPENGYTF. In DNA, the CDR3 is TGTGCCAGCAGACCCGAGAATGGCTACACCTTC. Full variable domain (missing parts from reference TRBV13 and TRBJ1-2): AAGVIQSPRHLIKEKRETATLKCYPIPRHDTVYWYQQGPGQDPQFLISFYEKMQSDKGSIPDRFSAQQFSDYHSELNMSSLELGDSALYFCASRPENGYTFGSGTRLTVV.